A single sample gave rise to the 2 T cell receptor beta chains below, sequenced in a study of response to subunit inactivated influenza vaccine. TCRdb itself ran the RT-PCR reads through MiXCR, one entry per CDR3 protein. The sample has 150,000 to 200,000 distinct CDR3 sequences; around 9% are singletons. Specimen: non-naive T cells sorted from PBMCs, collected on the day of vaccination. The receptors were gathered from a man aged 50 or older who received an inactivated influenza vaccine.

The chain recombines TRBV6-2 or TRBV6-3 with TRBJ2-1; 13 bases agree with TRBD2. The CDR3 has 16 amino acids. V shed 1 base, J shed 5 bases, and the junction held 2 bases outside the gene matches. Germline CDR1 is MNHEY and CDR2 is SVGEGT. This CDR3 is CASSYLGTSGDNEQFF. The CDR3 DNA is TGTGCCAGCAGTTACTTGGGGACTAGCGGGGACAATGAGCAGTTCTTC.

The chain uses TRBV20-1 and TRBJ2-1, with 11 bases identical to TRBD2. Trimming took 7 bases from V and 0 from J; bases not matched to a gene: 11. Germline CDR1 reads DFQATT; CDR2 reads SNEGSKA (reference sequence). This CDR3 spans 17 amino acids. This CDR3 is CSVTSGSFLSSYNEQFF. The CDR3 DNA reads as TGCAGTGTAACTAGCGGGAGCTTTTTGAGCTCCTACAATGAGCAGTTCTTC.